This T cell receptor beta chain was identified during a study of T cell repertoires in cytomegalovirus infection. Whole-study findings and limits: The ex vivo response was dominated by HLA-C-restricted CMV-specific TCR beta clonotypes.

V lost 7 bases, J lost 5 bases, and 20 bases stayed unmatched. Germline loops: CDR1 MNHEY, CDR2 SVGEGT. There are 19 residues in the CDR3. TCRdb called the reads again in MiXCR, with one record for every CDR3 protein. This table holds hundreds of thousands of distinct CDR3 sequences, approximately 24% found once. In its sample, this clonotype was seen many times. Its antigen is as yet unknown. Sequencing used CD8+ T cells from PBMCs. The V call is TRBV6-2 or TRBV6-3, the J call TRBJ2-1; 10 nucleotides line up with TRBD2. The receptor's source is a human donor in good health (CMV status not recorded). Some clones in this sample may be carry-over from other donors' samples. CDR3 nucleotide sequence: TGTGCCAGCACCGACCCAGGGCTAGCGGGGGCCTACCTGAACAATGAGCAGTTCTTC. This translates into CASTDPGLAGAYLNNEQFF.